This T cell receptor beta chain was sequenced in a study of T cell repertoires in cytomegalovirus infection. Study in general: CMV infection plus the matching HLA type was flagged by public TCR beta signatures.

A single record per CDR3 protein comes from TCRdb applying MiXCR to the reads. The sample records around 350,000 distinct CDR3 sequences, approximately 18% being singletons. Study-wide findings and caveats: Predominance within the ex vivo response was attributable to HLA-C-restricted CMV-specific TCR beta clonotypes. The cumulative frequency of public TCR beta families distinguished individuals who carried CMV together with the relevant HLA.

The length of the CDR3 is 14 residues. The germline V gene encodes CDR1 MDHEN and CDR2 SYDVKM. The junction had 4 bases not matched to a gene; V was cut back by 2 bases and J by 4 bases. The sample holds many counts of this clonotype. Its cognate antigen is unknown. The sample comprised PBMCs. The clonotype originates from a human donor in good health (CMV status not recorded). Some clones in this sample may be carry-over from other donors' samples. The chain couples TRBV28 to TRBJ2-7; TRBD1 agrees at 8 bases. In DNA, the CDR3 is TGTGCCAGCAGTTTAGGGACAGGTCTATACGAGCAGTACTTC. Translating gives CASSLGTGLYEQYF.